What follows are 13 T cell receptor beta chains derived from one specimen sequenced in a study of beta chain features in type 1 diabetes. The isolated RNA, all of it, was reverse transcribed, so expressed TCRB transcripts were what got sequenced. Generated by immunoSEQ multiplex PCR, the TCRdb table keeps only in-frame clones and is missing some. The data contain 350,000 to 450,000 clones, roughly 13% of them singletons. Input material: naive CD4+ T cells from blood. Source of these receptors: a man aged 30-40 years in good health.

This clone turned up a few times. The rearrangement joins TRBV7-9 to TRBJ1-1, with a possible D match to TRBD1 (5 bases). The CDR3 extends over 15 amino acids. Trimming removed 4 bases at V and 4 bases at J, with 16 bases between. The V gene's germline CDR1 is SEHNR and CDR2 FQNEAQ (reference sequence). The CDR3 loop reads CASSWGEDRGTEAFF. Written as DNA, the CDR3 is TGTGCCAGCAGCTGGGGGGAAGATCGAGGCACTGAAGCTTTCTTT.

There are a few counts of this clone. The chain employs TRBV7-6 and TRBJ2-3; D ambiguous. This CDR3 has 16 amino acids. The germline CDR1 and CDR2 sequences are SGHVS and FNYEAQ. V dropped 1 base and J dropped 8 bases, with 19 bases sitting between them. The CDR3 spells CASSLEGIMGRGTQYF. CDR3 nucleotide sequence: TGTGCCAGCAGCTTAGAAGGGATCATGGGCCGTGGTACGCAGTATTTT. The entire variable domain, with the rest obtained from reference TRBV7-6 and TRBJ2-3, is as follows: GAGVSQSPRYKVTKRGQDVALRCDPISGHVSLYWYRQALGQGPEFLTYFNYEAQQDKSGLPNDRFSAERPEGSISTLTIQRTEQRDSAMYRCASSLEGIMGRGTQYFGPGTRLTVL.

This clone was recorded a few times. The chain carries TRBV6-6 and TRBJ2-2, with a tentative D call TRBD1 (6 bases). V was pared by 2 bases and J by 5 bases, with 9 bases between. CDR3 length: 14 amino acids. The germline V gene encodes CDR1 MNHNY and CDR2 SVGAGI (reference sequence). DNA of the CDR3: TGTGCCAGCAGTTACAACAGGGAAACCGGGGAGCTGTTTTTT. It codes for CASSYNRETGELFF.

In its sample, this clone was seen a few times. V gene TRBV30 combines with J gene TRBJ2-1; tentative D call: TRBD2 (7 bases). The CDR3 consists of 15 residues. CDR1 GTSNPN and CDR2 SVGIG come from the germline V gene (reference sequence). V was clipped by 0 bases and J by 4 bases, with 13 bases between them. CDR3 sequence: CAWSVWGGGYNEQFF. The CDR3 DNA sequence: TGTGCCTGGAGTGTATGGGGAGGGGGATACAATGAGCAGTTCTTC.

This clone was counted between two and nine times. The DNA of the CDR3 is TGCGCCAGCAGCCGAACTAGCGGGGGCTTCCAAGAGACCCAGTACTTC. Amino acid sequence: CASSRTSGGFQETQYF. The chain uses TRBV5-1 and TRBJ2-5; 11 bases agree with TRBD2. Germline lookup yields CDR1 SGHRS and CDR2 YFSETQ. The CDR3 has 16 amino acids. V was pared by 4 bases and J by 1 base, with 6 bases of the junction left unmatched. Full variable domain (outside the CDR3, taken from reference TRBV5-1 and TRBJ2-5): KAGVTQTPRYLIKTRGQQVTLSCSPISGHRSVSWYQQTPGQGLQFLFEYFSETQRNKGNFPGRFSGRQFSNSRSEMNVSTLELGDSALYLCASSRTSGGFQETQYFGPGTRLLVL.

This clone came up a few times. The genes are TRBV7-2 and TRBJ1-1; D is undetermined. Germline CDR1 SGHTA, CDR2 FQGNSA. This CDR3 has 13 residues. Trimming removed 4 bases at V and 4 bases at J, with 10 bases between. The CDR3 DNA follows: TGTGCCAGCAGCTCCTCACCGGGCACTGAAGCTTTCTTT. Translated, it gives CASSSSPGTEAFF.

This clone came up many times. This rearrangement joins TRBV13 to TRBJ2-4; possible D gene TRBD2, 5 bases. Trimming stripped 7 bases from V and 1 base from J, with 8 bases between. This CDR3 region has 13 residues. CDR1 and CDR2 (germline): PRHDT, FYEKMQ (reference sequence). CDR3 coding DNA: TGTGCCAGCACCCGAGGGGCCAAAAACATTCAGTACTTC. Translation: CASTRGAKNIQYF.

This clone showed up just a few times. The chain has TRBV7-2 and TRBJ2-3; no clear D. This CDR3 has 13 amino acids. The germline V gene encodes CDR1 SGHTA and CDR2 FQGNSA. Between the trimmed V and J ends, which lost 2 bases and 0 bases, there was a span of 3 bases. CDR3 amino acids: CASSLPSTDTQYF. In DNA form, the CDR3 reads TGTGCCAGCAGCTTACCCAGCACAGATACGCAGTATTTT.

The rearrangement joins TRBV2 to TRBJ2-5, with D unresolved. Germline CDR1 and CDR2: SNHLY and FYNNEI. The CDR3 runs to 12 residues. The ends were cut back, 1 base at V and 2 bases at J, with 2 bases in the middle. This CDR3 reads CASSEVQETQYF. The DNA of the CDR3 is TGTGCCAGCAGTGAAGTGCAAGAGACCCAGTACTTC.

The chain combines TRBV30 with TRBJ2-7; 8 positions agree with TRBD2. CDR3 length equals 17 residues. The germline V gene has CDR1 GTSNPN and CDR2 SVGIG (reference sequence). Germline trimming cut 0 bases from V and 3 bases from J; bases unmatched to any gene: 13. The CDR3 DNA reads TGTGCCTGGAGTGTAAACGGTCTAGCGGGCGGGGACTACGAGCAGTACGTC. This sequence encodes CAWSVNGLAGGDYEQYV.

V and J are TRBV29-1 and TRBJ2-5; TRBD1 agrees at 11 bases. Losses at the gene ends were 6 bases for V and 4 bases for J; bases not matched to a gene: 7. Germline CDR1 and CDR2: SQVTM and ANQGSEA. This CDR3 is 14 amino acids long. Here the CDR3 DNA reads TGCAGCGTCCCTCGGACAGGGGGCTTAGAGACCCAGTACTTC. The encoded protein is CSVPRTGGLETQYF.

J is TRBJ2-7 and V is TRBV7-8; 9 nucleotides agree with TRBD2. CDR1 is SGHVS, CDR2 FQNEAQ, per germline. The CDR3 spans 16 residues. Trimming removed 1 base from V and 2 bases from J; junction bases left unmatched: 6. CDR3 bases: TGTGCCAGCAGCTTAGGAGGGCTAGCGGGGACCTACGAGCAGTACGTC. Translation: CASSLGGLAGTYEQYV.

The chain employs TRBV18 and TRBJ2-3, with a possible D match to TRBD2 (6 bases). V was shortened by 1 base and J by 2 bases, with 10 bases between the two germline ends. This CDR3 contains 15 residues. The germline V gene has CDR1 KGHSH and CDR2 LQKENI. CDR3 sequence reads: CASSPLAGTTDTQYF. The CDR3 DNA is TGTGCCAGCTCACCACTTGCGGGGACCACAGATACGCAGTATTTT.